One sample yielded the 29 T cell receptor beta chains listed below, sequenced in a study of CD8 T cell repertoires and HIV-1 epitope variants. The data were produced by immunoSEQ multiplex PCR, yet TCRdb's version contains in-frame clones alone and is incomplete. This table holds 4,500 to 6,000 clones, about three fifths found once. These receptors have no identified antigens. Sample: cultured CD8+ T cells derived from PBMCs. The receptors stem from a male donor with HIV.

The rearrangement joins TRBV28 to TRBJ2-5; D is possibly TRBD1 (6 bases). This CDR3 contains 14 residues. Germline V gene data show CDR1 as MDHEN and CDR2 as SYDVKM. With 6 bases removed from V and 2 bases from J, the gap between germline ends came to 13 bases. In DNA form, the CDR3 reads TGTGCCAGCAGCCCAGGACAGCTTCAAGAGACCCAGTACTTC. Residues: CASSPGQLQETQYF.

Only a few counts were recorded for this clone. The chain joins TRBV27 to TRBJ1-5; D is possibly TRBD1 (5 bases). The CDR3 consists of 13 residues. Trimming shortened V by 6 bases and J by 7 bases, and 13 bases separated the two germline ends. The germline gives CDR1 MNHEY, CDR2 SMNVEV (reference sequence). The CDR3 DNA is TGTGCCAGCAGCTTCTACCAGGGACAGCCCCAGCATTTT. Translating it yields CASSFYQGQPQHF.

Only a few counts were recorded for this clone. The J gene is TRBJ1-5, the V gene TRBV2, with D possibly matching TRBD1 (5 bases). Trimming shortened V by 4 bases and J by 4 bases, and 11 bases separated the two germline ends. CDR1 and CDR2 (germline): SNHLY, FYNNEI. This CDR3 is 14 amino acids long. DNA for the CDR3: TGTGCCAGCAGTGGGGGACGGGTTAATCAGCCCCAGCATTTT. Protein: CASSGGRVNQPQHF.

The chain is built from TRBV28 and TRBJ2-1; D is perhaps TRBD1 (6 bases). Germline CDR1 reads MDHEN; CDR2 reads SYDVKM. Trimming cost V 1 base and J 4 bases, with 8 bases left between them. The CDR3 covers 14 residues. This chain's CDR3 is CASSLSDRYNEQFF. The DNA of the CDR3 is TGTGCCAGCAGTTTATCGGACAGATACAATGAGCAGTTCTTC.

The genes are TRBV11-1 and TRBJ2-5; D is uncertain. The CDR3 is 13 amino acids. Trimming stripped 1 base from V and 3 bases from J, with 6 bases between. Germline values: CDR1 SGHAT, CDR2 FQDESV (reference sequence). CDR3 region: CASSLEDEETQYF. In DNA form, the CDR3 reads TGTGCCAGCAGCTTAGAAGATGAAGAGACCCAGTACTTC.

The J gene is TRBJ2-1, the V gene TRBV27, with D perhaps TRBD1 (6 bases). CDR1 and CDR2 from the germline V gene are MNHEY and SMNVEV (reference sequence). CDR3 length equals 13 residues. The V gene lost 3 bases and the J gene lost 8 bases, with 11 bases spanning the gap. The CDR3 DNA reads TGTGCCAGCAGTTTCAGGGGTCCCTATGAGCAGTTCTTC. Encoded protein: CASSFRGPYEQFF.

This clone was observed a few times. This rearrangement joins TRBV7-3 to TRBJ2-1; D unclear. The CDR3 covers 14 residues. Between the trimmed V and J ends, which lost 3 bases and 1 base, there was a span of 7 bases. Germline CDR1 and CDR2: SGHTA and FQGTGA. CDR3 residues: CASSFGPSYNEQFF. The CDR3 bases are TGTGCCAGCAGCTTCGGGCCGTCCTACAATGAGCAGTTCTTC. The full variable domain, completed using reference TRBV7-3 and TRBJ2-1, is GAGVSQTPSNKVTEKGKYVELRCDPISGHTALYWYRQSLGQGPEFLIYFQGTGAADDSGLPNDRFFAVRPEGSVSTLKIQRTERGDSAVYLCASSFGPSYNEQFFGPGTRLTVL.

The V and J genes are TRBV5-1 and TRBJ2-3; weak D call: TRBD2 (6 bases). Germline assignment: CDR1 SGHRS and CDR2 YFSETQ. The CDR3 is made up of 15 amino acids. V lost 0 bases to trimming and J lost 0 bases, with 8 bases between them. The CDR3 loop is CASSLDGTSTDTQYF. In nucleotides, the CDR3 is TGCGCCAGCAGCTTGGATGGGACTAGCACAGATACGCAGTATTTT. Drawing the rest from reference TRBV5-1 and TRBJ2-3, the complete variable domain is KAGVTQTPRYLIKTRGQQVTLSCSPISGHRSVSWYQQTPGQGLQFLFEYFSETQRNKGNFPGRFSGRQFSNSRSEMNVSTLELGDSALYLCASSLDGTSTDTQYFGPGTRLTVL.

About this clone: Sequence at one end of the junction differs from germline and may be a read error. This rearrangement joins TRBV5-4 to TRBJ1-2; no definite D call. Germline CDR1 SGHNT, CDR2 YYREEE (reference sequence). CDR3 length equals 15 residues. The CDR3 spells CASSQELGSNYGYTF. The CDR3 DNA follows: TGCGCCAGCAGCCAAGAGCTCGGATCTAACTATGGCTACACCTTC.

The chain is built from TRBV7-6 and TRBJ2-2; no reliable D call. Per germline, CDR1 SGHVS and CDR2 FNYEAQ. The CDR3 consists of 17 residues. The germline V and J ends were trimmed by 1 base and 1 base, with 13 bases remaining between them. This CDR3 reads CASSLEPKGRNTGELFF. CDR3 coding DNA: TGTGCCAGCAGCTTAGAACCCAAGGGCAGGAACACCGGGGAGCTGTTTTTT.

This clone was picked up a small number of times. The chain couples TRBV4-2 to TRBJ1-5; no definite D call. CDR1 and CDR2 from the germline V gene are LGHNA and YNFKEQ. The CDR3 has 15 amino acids. V was trimmed by 3 bases and J by 2 bases, leaving 11 bases between them. As DNA, the CDR3 is TGTGCCAGCAGCCAGGAGTCAGATGGCAATCAGCCCCAGCATTTT. The encoded protein is CASSQESDGNQPQHF.

The V gene is TRBV28, the J gene TRBJ2-1, with D perhaps matching TRBD1 (5 bases). This CDR3 spans 13 amino acids. CDR1 and CDR2 from the germline V gene are MDHEN and SYDVKM. V was trimmed by 3 bases and J by 4 bases, leaving 7 bases between them. This chain's CDR3 is CASSLDIYNEQFF. CDR3 bases: TGTGCCAGCAGTTTGGACATTTACAATGAGCAGTTCTTC. Supplemented by reference TRBV28 and TRBJ2-1, the full variable domain reads DVKVTQSSRYLVKRTGEKVFLECVQDMDHENMFWYRQDPGLGLRLIYFSYDVKMKEKGDIPEGYSVSREKKERFSLILESASTNQTSMYLCASSLDIYNEQFFGPGTRLTVL.

The chain joins TRBV20-1 to TRBJ2-1, with no clear D. CDR3 size: 11 residues. V was clipped by 0 bases and J by 14 bases, with 11 bases between them. Germline CDR1 and CDR2: DFQATT and SNEGSKA (reference sequence). The CDR3 reads CSAREPNSEFF. CDR3 sequence (DNA): TGCAGTGCTAGAGAACCAAACTCGGAGTTCTTC.

The chain has TRBV5-1 and TRBJ2-3; D not certain. CDR3 length: 15 residues. CDR1 and CDR2 (germline): SGHRS, YFSETQ. V was pared by 6 bases and J by 5 bases, with 19 bases between. CDR3 DNA sequence: TGCGCCAGCACCTGGTTTGGACGGCTCGGAGATACGCAGTATTTT. Its translation is CASTWFGRLGDTQYF.

The CDR3 region is CASSEVRSYNSPLHF. In DNA, the CDR3 is TGTGCCAGCAGTGAGGTCCGCTCCTATAATTCACCCCTCCACTTT. The chain combines TRBV6-1 with TRBJ1-6; D ambiguous. This CDR3 has 15 residues. CDR1 and CDR2 from the germline V gene are MNHNS and SASEGT. Trimming pared 3 bases from V and 0 bases from J, leaving 6 bases between.

V gene TRBV13 combines with J gene TRBJ1-1; no definite D call. The CDR3 extends over 17 amino acids. Germline CDR1 PRHDT, CDR2 FYEKMQ (reference sequence). Trimming cost V 5 bases and J 0 bases, with 19 bases left between them. This chain's CDR3 is CASSQTGGSGMNTEAFF. DNA of the CDR3: TGTGCCAGCAGCCAAACCGGAGGGTCTGGCATGAACACTGAAGCTTTCTTT. Complete variable domain (other parts from reference TRBV13 and TRBJ1-1): AAGVIQSPRHLIKEKRETATLKCYPIPRHDTVYWYQQGPGQDPQFLISFYEKMQSDKGSIPDRFSAQQFSDYHSELNMSSLELGDSALYFCASSQTGGSGMNTEAFFGQGTRLTVV.

The chain uses TRBV28 and TRBJ2-7; 11 nucleotides match TRBD1. CDR3 length equals 15 residues. V lost 6 bases and J lost 2; bases outside the gene matches: 6. The germline CDR1 and CDR2 sequences are MDHEN and SYDVKM. This CDR3 is CASRGTGGRTYEQYF. Written as DNA, the CDR3 is TGTGCCAGCAGGGGGACAGGGGGAAGAACCTACGAGCAGTACTTC.

The chain employs TRBV27 and TRBJ1-5; 10 bases are a match to TRBD1. From germline, CDR1 is MNHEY and CDR2 SMNVEV (reference sequence). CDR3 length: 15 amino acids. V lost 4 bases to trimming and J lost 7 bases; unmatched junction nucleotides: 7. The DNA of the CDR3 is TGTGCCAGCAGTTCCACGGGACAGGGGACCCAGCCCCAGCATTTT. As protein: CASSSTGQGTQPQHF.

This clone occurred a few times. This sequence joins TRBV11-3 and TRBJ2-2; D remains unclear. The CDR3 consists of 13 residues. Between the trimmed V and J ends, which lost 3 bases and 5 bases, there was a span of 7 bases. The germline V gene encodes CDR1 SGHNT and CDR2 YENEEA. CDR3 protein: CASSFRRTGELFF. The CDR3, as DNA: TGTGCCAGCAGCTTTAGAAGGACCGGGGAGCTGTTTTTT. The whole variable domain, filled in from reference TRBV11-3 and TRBJ2-2, reads EAGVVQSPRYKIIEKKQPVAFWCNPISGHNTLYWYLQNLGQGPELLIRYENEEAVDDSQLPKDRFSAERLKGVDSTLKIQPAELGDSAVYLCASSFRRTGELFFGEGSRLTVL.

This chain links TRBV10-3 with TRBJ1-2, with D possibly being TRBD1 (5 bases). The V end lost 0 bases, the J end lost 2 bases, and 13 bases lay between the germline ends. The CDR3 contains 16 residues. Germline assignment: CDR1 ENHRY and CDR2 SYGVKD. The CDR3 bases are TGTGCCATCAGTGAGTCTATCAGGGCACCAAACTATGGCTACACCTTC. Encoded protein: CAISESIRAPNYGYTF.

This clone has just a few counts. This chain uses TRBV7-9 with TRBJ2-1, with 10 bases matching TRBD2. CDR1 is SEHNR and CDR2 is FQNEAQ in the germline V gene (reference sequence). V was clipped by 2 bases and J by 7 bases; unmatched bases: 2. CDR3 size: 14 residues. CDR3 bases: TGTGCCAGCAGCTTAACGGGACTAGCGAATGAGCAGTTCTTC. Its translation is CASSLTGLANEQFF.

The DNA for the CDR3 is TGCAGCGTCCCGAGCGGGGCAGGAGGGGTAACTGAAGCTTTCTTT. This gives the protein CSVPSGAGGVTEAFF. The chain carries TRBV29-1 and TRBJ1-1, with a weak D call TRBD1 (5 bases). CDR1 and CDR2 (germline): SQVTM, ANQGSEA. This CDR3 contains 15 residues. The ends were cut back, 6 bases at V and 5 bases at J, with 22 bases in the middle.

J is TRBJ2-1 and V is TRBV27, with 9 bases fitting TRBD1. From germline, CDR1 is MNHEY and CDR2 SMNVEV (reference sequence). With V trimmed by 1 base and J by 8 bases, 0 bases remained unmatched. The length of the CDR3 is 13 residues. CDR3 in amino acids: CASSLWTGDEQFF. The CDR3 nucleotides read TGTGCCAGCAGTTTATGGACAGGGGATGAGCAGTTCTTC.

This clone was found once. The rearrangement uses TRBV5-4 and TRBJ2-7; the D gene is possibly TRBD2 (7 bases). CDR1 SGHNT and CDR2 YYREEE come from the germline V gene (reference sequence). The CDR3 totals 15 residues. The V end lost 4 bases, the J end lost 5 bases, and 19 bases lay between the germline ends. CDR3 nucleotides: TGTGCCAGCAGCGTAGGCGGGGGCCTCGGTAACGAGCAGTACTTC. Translation: CASSVGGGLGNEQYF.

The chain joins TRBV9 to TRBJ2-7, with 7 bases fitting TRBD2. V lost 4 bases to trimming and J lost 2 bases; unmatched junction nucleotides: 12. Germline V gene data show CDR1 as SGDLS and CDR2 as YYNGEE. The CDR3 consists of 16 residues. Written as DNA, the CDR3 is TGTGCCAGCAGCCCTTCTAGCGGCCGAGGAGCCTACGAGCAGTACTTC. This sequence encodes CASSPSSGRGAYEQYF.

This chain uses TRBV11-3 with TRBJ2-1; D uncertain. Trimming took off 6 bases at V and 4 bases at J, with 10 bases between the two ends. The CDR3 runs to 13 residues. Germline assignment: CDR1 SGHNT and CDR2 YENEEA. CDR3 protein: CASSFRSYNEQFF. The CDR3 DNA reads as TGTGCCAGCAGTTTCCGGTCGTACAATGAGCAGTTCTTC. Based on the CDR3 plus reference TRBV11-3 and TRBJ2-1, the full variable domain is EAGVVQSPRYKIIEKKQPVAFWCNPISGHNTLYWYLQNLGQGPELLIRYENEEAVDDSQLPKDRFSAERLKGVDSTLKIQPAELGDSAVYLCASSFRSYNEQFFGPGTRLTVL.

The chain combines TRBV2 with TRBJ2-3; D possibly corresponds to TRBD1 (5 bases). Trimming left V 11 bases short and J 1 base short, with 16 bases between. Germline CDR1 SNHLY, CDR2 FYNNEI. This CDR3 has 14 residues. The DNA for the CDR3 is TGTGCCGTACAACTCAAGGGGCGCACAGATACGCAGTATTTT. Translating gives CAVQLKGRTDTQYF.

The CDR3 sequence: CASSMTRRNYGHTF. CDR3 coding DNA: TGTGCCAGCAGCATGACCCGGCGGAACTATGGCCACACCTTC. The rearrangement uses TRBV21-1 and TRBJ1-2. TRBV21-1 is described as a pseudogene. The CDR3 is 14 residues long.

The chain employs TRBV5-4 and TRBJ2-7; weak D call: TRBD1 (7 bases). V lost 2 bases to trimming and J lost 6 bases, with 12 bases between them. The CDR3 is made up of 13 amino acids. Germline CDR1 and CDR2: SGHNT and YYREEE (reference sequence). CDR3 nucleotide sequence: TGTGCCAGCAGCTTCCAGGGGGGATCCGAGCAGTACTTC. As protein: CASSFQGGSEQYF.